Listed here are 5 T cell receptor beta chains from one sample, sequenced in a study of beta chain features in type 1 diabetes. Expressed TCRB transcripts were sequenced because the entire RNA isolate underwent reverse transcription. The protocol was immunoSEQ multiplex PCR, while the TCRdb copy is restricted to in-frame clones and leaves out a portion. The table includes more than 200,000 clones, more than 15% detected once. Study results and caveats: Moderate yet significant TCRB CDR3 shortening was seen in Type 1 diabetes patients in all four CD4+ subsets.

Antigens for these TCRs are unknown. The sequencing input was naive CD4+ T cells from blood. The receptor source for this set is a man aged 30-40 years with type 1 diabetes.

This clone was detected only a few times. The V and J genes are TRBV30 and TRBJ1-3; D call uncertain. V lost 1 base and J 4 bases, leaving 11 bases between the germline ends. The CDR3 is 14 amino acids. Germline CDR1 is GTSNPN and CDR2 is SVGIG (reference sequence). The CDR3, as DNA: TGTGCCTGGAGTGGTCCGCGAGGCGGAAACACCATATATTTT. It is translated as CAWSGPRGGNTIYF.

The chain's CDR3 is CASSLEQGPNTGELFF. DNA for the CDR3: TGTGCCAGCAGCTTAGAACAGGGTCCCAACACCGGGGAGCTGTTTTTT. V usage is TRBV7-9 and J usage is TRBJ2-2; a weak D match, TRBD1 (6 bases). This CDR3 is built from 16 residues. V was clipped by 1 base and J by 2 bases, with 11 bases between them. CDR1 is SEHNR, CDR2 FQNEAQ, per germline (reference sequence).

This clone was recorded a few times. V gene TRBV10-3 combines with J gene TRBJ2-1; possibly TRBD1 or TRBD2 for D (5 bases each). V lost 10 bases, J lost 5 bases, and 15 bases lay in between. The CDR3 is 13 amino acids. Germline-derived CDR1 and CDR2 are ENHRY and SYGVKD. The CDR3 is CATSGTVNNEQFF. CDR3 DNA sequence: TGTGCCACGTCCGGGACCGTAAACAATGAGCAGTTCTTC.

The chain is built from TRBV30 and TRBJ1-1; 7 bases match TRBD1. The length of the CDR3 is 14 residues. Per germline, CDR1 GTSNPN and CDR2 SVGIG (reference sequence). V shed 1 base, J shed 5 bases, and the junction held 7 bases outside the gene matches. CDR3 loop: CAWSADRAPTEAFF. The CDR3 DNA follows: TGTGCCTGGAGTGCCGACAGGGCCCCTACTGAAGCTTTCTTT.

The chain recombines TRBV30 with TRBJ1-2, with D tentatively TRBD1 (5 bases). Germline CDR1 GTSNPN, CDR2 SVGIG (reference sequence). Trimming shortened V by 3 bases and J by 8 bases, and 16 bases separated the two germline ends. The CDR3 is 13 amino acids. CDR3 sequence: CAWRPDNLWGYTF. DNA of the CDR3: TGTGCCTGGAGACCGGACAACCTTTGGGGCTACACCTTC. The whole variable domain, filled in from reference TRBV30 and TRBJ1-2, reads SQTIHQWPATLVQPVGSPLSLECTVEGTSNPNLYWYRQAAGRGLQLLFYSVGIGQISSEVPQNLSASRPQDRQFILSSKKLLLSDSGFYLCAWRPDNLWGYTFGSGTRLTVV.